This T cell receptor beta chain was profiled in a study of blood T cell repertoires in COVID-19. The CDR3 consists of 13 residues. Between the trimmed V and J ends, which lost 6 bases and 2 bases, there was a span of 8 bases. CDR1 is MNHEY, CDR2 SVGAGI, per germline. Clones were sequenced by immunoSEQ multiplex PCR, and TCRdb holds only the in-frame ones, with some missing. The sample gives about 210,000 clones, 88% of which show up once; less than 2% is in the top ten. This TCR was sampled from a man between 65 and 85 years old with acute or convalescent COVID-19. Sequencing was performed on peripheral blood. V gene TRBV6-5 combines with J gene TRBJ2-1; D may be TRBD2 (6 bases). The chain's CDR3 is CASRASAYNEQFF. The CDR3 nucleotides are TGTGCCAGCAGGGCTAGCGCCTACAATGAGCAGTTCTTC.